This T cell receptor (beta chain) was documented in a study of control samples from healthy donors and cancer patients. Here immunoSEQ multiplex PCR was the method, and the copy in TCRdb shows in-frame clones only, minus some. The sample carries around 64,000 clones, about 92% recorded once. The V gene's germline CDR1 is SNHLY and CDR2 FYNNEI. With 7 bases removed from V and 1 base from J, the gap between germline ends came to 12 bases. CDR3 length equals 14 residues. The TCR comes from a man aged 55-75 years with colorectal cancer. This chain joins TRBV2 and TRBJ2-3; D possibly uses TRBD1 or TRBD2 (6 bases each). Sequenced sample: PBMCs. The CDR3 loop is CASKRRGGTDTQYF. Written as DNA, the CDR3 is TGTGCCAGCAAAAGGAGGGGGGGCACAGATACGCAGTATTTT.